The 19 T cell receptor beta chains presented below share a single source sample, sequenced in a study of early T cells in non-severe SARS-CoV-2 infection (dated by TCRdb to about 2021). The library was prepared using 5' RACE. TCRdb names NextSeq 500 as the instrument used. TCRdb reprocessing: public reads trimmed at Q25 with fastp, clones called with MiXCR, in-frame beta chains kept. CDR3 protein duplicates are merged, each entry listing the most common genes and DNA. For this sample there are around 70,000 distinct CDR3 sequences; approximately 9.1% appear just once. The ten most abundant clones make up 15% to 19% of the sample. Here the sequenced sample was whole blood, taken at baseline. The receptors here all came from an adult who was a healthcare worker with PCR-confirmed SARS-CoV-2 infection or an uninfected control (not recorded which).

This chain uses TRBV5-4 with TRBJ2-3; a weak D match, TRBD2 (6 bases). V was cut by 0 bases and J by 2 bases, with 10 bases left in between. Germline assignment: CDR1 SGHNT and CDR2 YYREEE (reference sequence). This CDR3 is built from 15 residues. CDR3 DNA: TGTGCCAGCAGCTTGGGCCTAGCGTACACAGATACGCAGTATTTT. Amino acid sequence: CASSLGLAYTDTQYF.

V and J are TRBV29-1 and TRBJ2-7, with D possibly matching TRBD2 (6 bases). CDR1 and CDR2 (germline): SQVTM, ANQGSEA. This CDR3 spans 16 amino acids. The germline V and J ends were trimmed by 3 bases and 2 bases, with 20 bases remaining between them. CDR3 protein: CSVEGGRTDGPYEQYF. CDR3 DNA: TGCAGCGTTGAGGGAGGCCGGACGGACGGCCCCTACGAGCAGTACTTC.

Regarding this clonotype: Germline is not matched at one junction end, which may reflect a read error. The CDR3 loop reads CASRGWAYGQYF. The CDR3 DNA follows: TGTGCCAGCCGTGGGTGGGCCTACGGGCAGTACTTC. The gene calls are TRBV25-1 and TRBJ2-7; D gene uncertain. From germline, CDR1 is MGHDK and CDR2 SYGVNS. CDR3 size: 12 residues.

This clonotype has just a few counts. The chain joins TRBV7-9 to TRBJ2-7; the D gene could be TRBD1 or TRBD2 (6 bases each). V gave up 4 bases and J gave up 4 bases, with 14 bases separating them. The CDR3 extends over 14 amino acids. The germline gives CDR1 SEHNR, CDR2 FQNEAQ (reference sequence). CDR3 residues: CASSSLGGEYEQYF. In nucleotides, the CDR3 is TGTGCCAGCAGCTCTCTCGGGGGCGAATACGAGCAGTACTTC.

This clonotype occurred many times. This chain links TRBV25-1 with TRBJ2-7, with 8 bases fitting TRBD1. The CDR3 is 14 residues long. CDR1 and CDR2 (germline): MGHDK, SYGVNS. V was pared by 5 bases and J by 4 bases, with 7 bases of the junction left unmatched. The CDR3 protein is CASSSQYRGYEQYF. The CDR3 coding sequence is TGTGCCAGCAGTAGCCAGTACAGGGGGTACGAGCAGTACTTC.

This sequence joins TRBV20-1 and TRBJ2-5, with a possible D match to TRBD2 (5 bases). The CDR3 covers 13 residues. Germline V CDR1 and CDR2: DFQATT, SNEGSKA (reference sequence). The V end was cut by 5 bases, the J end by 5 bases, with 15 bases between. The CDR3 loop is CSAPSGDRETQYF. CDR3 sequence (DNA): TGCAGTGCTCCCTCCGGGGATAGGGAGACCCAGTACTTC.

This clonotype has ten or more counts. For the CDR3, the DNA is TGCGCCAGCAGCCTTCTGCGGGAGGCTACGGATACGCAGTATTTT. This codes for CASSLLREATDTQYF. This rearrangement joins TRBV4-3 to TRBJ2-3; 8 positions match TRBD2. The trim removed 4 bases at V and 6 bases at J, leaving 9 bases unmatched. Germline V gene data show CDR1 as LGHNA and CDR2 as YSLEER. The CDR3 loop spans 15 amino acids.

The chain recombines TRBV20-1 with TRBJ2-3, with 8 bases matching TRBD1. V gave up 3 bases and J gave up 6 bases; unmatched junction bases: 8. The germline V gene has CDR1 DFQATT and CDR2 SNEGSKA (reference sequence). This CDR3 has 14 amino acids. CDR3 DNA: TGCAGTGCTAGGGACAGGGACACAGCGGATACGCAGTATTTT. It translates to CSARDRDTADTQYF.

This clonotype was seen many times. J is TRBJ1-2 and V is TRBV20-1; D not certain. Looked up from germline, CDR1 is DFQATT and CDR2 is SNEGSKA (reference sequence). V was trimmed by 1 base and J by 4 bases, leaving 13 bases between them. The CDR3 length is 14 residues. The CDR3 coding sequence is TGCAGTGCTAGAGCCCCAGGCAGATTCTATGGCTACACCTTC. Encoded protein: CSARAPGRFYGYTF.

The chain recombines TRBV20-1 with TRBJ1-4; D call uncertain. Looked up from germline, CDR1 is DFQATT and CDR2 is SNEGSKA (reference sequence). Trimming left V 1 base short and J 6 bases short, with 12 bases between. CDR3 size: 14 residues. The chain's CDR3 is CSARVQAPHEKLFF. For the CDR3, the DNA is TGCAGTGCTAGAGTGCAGGCCCCTCATGAAAAACTGTTTTTT.

The chain combines TRBV7-2 with TRBJ2-2; TRBD2 matches at 7 bases. The CDR3 is 15 residues long. Trimming removed 1 base from V and 8 bases from J; junction bases left unmatched: 7. Germline V gene sequence: CDR1 SGHTA, CDR2 FQGNSA. In nucleotides, the CDR3 is TGTGCCAGCAGCTTAGATATACTAGCGCGGGGGGAGCTGTTTTTT. Protein sequence: CASSLDILARGELFF. Filled out from reference TRBV7-2 and TRBJ2-2, the complete variable domain reads GAGVSQSPSNKVTEKGKDVELRCDPISGHTALYWYRQSLGQGLEFLIYFQGNSAPDKSGLPSDRFSAERTGGSVSTLTIQRTQQEDSAVYLCASSLDILARGELFFGEGSRLTVL.

In this sample, this clonotype turned up a few times. J is TRBJ2-7 and V is TRBV29-1; TRBD1 agrees at 8 bases. V shed 7 bases and J 3 bases; nucleotides not matched to a gene: 2. The CDR3 loop spans 11 amino acids. Germline V gives CDR1 SQVTM, CDR2 ANQGSEA. This CDR3 is CSGGQGYEQYF. DNA for the CDR3: TGCAGCGGAGGACAGGGCTACGAGCAGTACTTC.

This clonotype was detected ten times or more. The rearrangement links TRBV28 to TRBJ1-5; TRBD1 aligns across 8 bases. The CDR3 length is 14 residues. Germline CDR1 and CDR2: MDHEN and SYDVKM. V trimming: 6 bases; J trimming: 7 bases; junction bases outside the gene matches: 8. CDR3 region: CASSLDYRGQPQHF. The CDR3 coding sequence is TGTGCCAGCAGCCTAGATTACAGGGGGCAGCCCCAGCATTTT.

This chain connects TRBV28 to TRBJ2-3; a weak D match, TRBD2 (7 bases). The CDR3 has 16 residues. Looked up from germline, CDR1 is MDHEN and CDR2 is SYDVKM. Trimming removed 8 bases from V and 1 base from J, with 19 bases in between. CDR3 loop: CASLGGGAGGTDTQYF. CDR3 bases: TGTGCCAGCCTTGGGGGGGGCGCGGGTGGCACAGATACGCAGTATTTT.

The chain is built from TRBV20-1 and TRBJ1-5, with no clear D. The CDR3 is 15 amino acids. V lost 0 bases and J 5 bases, leaving 14 bases between the germline ends. The germline V gene has CDR1 DFQATT and CDR2 SNEGSKA (reference sequence). The CDR3: CSARDLLAAYQPQHF. Here the CDR3 DNA reads TGCAGTGCTAGAGATCTCCTTGCGGCCTATCAGCCCCAGCATTTT.

This clonotype was recorded a few times. The V and J genes are TRBV7-2 and TRBJ2-7, with D perhaps TRBD2 (6 bases). The ends were cut back, 1 base at V and 4 bases at J, with 14 bases in the middle. This CDR3 spans 15 amino acids. CDR1 is SGHTA, CDR2 FQGNSA, per germline. CDR3 amino acids: CASSLELRDLYEQYF. The CDR3 bases are TGTGCCAGCAGCTTAGAGCTCCGGGACTTGTACGAGCAGTACTTC.

This clonotype was seen ten or more times. V gene TRBV7-2 combines with J gene TRBJ2-2, with TRBD2 identical over 13 bases. The germline V gene has CDR1 SGHTA and CDR2 FQGNSA. This CDR3 has 18 amino acids. With V trimmed by 4 bases and J by 6 bases, 11 bases remained unmatched. CDR3 loop: CASSYPGLAGPNPGELFF. Written as DNA, the CDR3 is TGTGCCAGCAGCTACCCGGGACTAGCGGGACCGAATCCCGGGGAGCTGTTTTTT. Full variable domain (remainder filled in from reference TRBV7-2 and TRBJ2-2): GAGVSQSPSNKVTEKGKDVELRCDPISGHTALYWYRQSLGQGLEFLIYFQGNSAPDKSGLPSDRFSAERTGGSVSTLTIQRTQQEDSAVYLCASSYPGLAGPNPGELFFGEGSRLTVL.

This clonotype appeared a few times. The chain has TRBV9 and TRBJ2-1, with D possibly called TRBD1 or TRBD2 (6 bases each). Per the germline V gene, CDR1 is SGDLS and CDR2 is YYNGEE. V was shortened by 0 bases and J by 9 bases, with 10 bases between the two germline ends. This CDR3 has 13 residues. The CDR3 DNA is TGTGCCAGCAGCGTAGCCGGGGGCGGTGAGCAGTTCTTC. This gives the protein CASSVAGGGEQFF.

This clonotype was observed many times. The V and J genes are TRBV29-1 and TRBJ2-7; 8 nucleotides match TRBD1. Per germline, CDR1 SQVTM and CDR2 ANQGSEA. The length of the CDR3 is 16 residues. Trimming removed 0 bases from V and 0 bases from J; junction bases left unmatched: 7. The CDR3 coding sequence is TGCAGCGTTGAAGATAGACAGGGGAGAAGCTCCTACGAGCAGTACTTC. It is translated as CSVEDRQGRSSYEQYF.